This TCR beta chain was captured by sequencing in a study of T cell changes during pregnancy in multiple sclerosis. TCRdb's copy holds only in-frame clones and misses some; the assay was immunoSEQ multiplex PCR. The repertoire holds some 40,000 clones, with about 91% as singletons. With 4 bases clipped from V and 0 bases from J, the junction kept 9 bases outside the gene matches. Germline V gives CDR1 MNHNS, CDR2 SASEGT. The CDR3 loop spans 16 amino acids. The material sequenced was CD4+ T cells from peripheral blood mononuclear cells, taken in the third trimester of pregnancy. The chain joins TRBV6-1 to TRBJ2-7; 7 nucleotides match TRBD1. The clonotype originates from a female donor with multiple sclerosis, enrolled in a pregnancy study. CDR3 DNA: TGTGCCAGCAGTGCCGGACAGGTCCTAAGCTCCTACGAGCAGTACTTC. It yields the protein CASSAGQVLSSYEQYF.